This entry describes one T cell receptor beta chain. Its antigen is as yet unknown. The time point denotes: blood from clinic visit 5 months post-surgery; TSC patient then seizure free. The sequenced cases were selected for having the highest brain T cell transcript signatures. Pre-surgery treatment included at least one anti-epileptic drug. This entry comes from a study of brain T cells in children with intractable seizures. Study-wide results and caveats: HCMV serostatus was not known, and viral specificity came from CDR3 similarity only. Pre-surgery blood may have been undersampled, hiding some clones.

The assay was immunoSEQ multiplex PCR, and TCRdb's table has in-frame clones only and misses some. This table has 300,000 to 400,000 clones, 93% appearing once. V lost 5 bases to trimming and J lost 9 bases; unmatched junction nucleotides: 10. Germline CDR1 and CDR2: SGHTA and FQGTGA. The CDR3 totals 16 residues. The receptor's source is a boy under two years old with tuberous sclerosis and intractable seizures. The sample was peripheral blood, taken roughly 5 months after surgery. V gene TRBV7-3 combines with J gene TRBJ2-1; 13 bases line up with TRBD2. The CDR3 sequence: CASSPAGTSGIGEQFF. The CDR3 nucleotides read TGTGCCAGCAGCCCAGCCGGGACTAGCGGGATCGGTGAGCAGTTCTTC.